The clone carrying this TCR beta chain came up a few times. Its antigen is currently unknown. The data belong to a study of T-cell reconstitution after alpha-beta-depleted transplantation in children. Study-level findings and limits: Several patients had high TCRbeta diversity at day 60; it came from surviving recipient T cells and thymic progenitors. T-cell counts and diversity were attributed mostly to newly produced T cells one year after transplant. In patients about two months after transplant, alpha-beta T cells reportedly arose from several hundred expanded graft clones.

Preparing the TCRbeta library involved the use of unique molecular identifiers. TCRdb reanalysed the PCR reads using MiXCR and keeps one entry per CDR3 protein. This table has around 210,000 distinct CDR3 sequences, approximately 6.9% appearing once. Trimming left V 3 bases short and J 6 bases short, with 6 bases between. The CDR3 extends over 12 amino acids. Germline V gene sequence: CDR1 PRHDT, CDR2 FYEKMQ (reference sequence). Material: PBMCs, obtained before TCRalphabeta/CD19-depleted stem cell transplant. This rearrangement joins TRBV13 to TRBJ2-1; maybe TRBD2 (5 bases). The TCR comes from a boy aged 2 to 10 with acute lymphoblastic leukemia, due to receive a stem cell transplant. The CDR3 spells CASSLRVNEQFF. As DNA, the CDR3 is TGTGCCAGCAGCTTGAGGGTCAATGAGCAGTTCTTC. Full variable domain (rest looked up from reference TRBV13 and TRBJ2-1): AAGVIQSPRHLIKEKRETATLKCYPIPRHDTVYWYQQGPGQDPQFLISFYEKMQSDKGSIPDRFSAQQFSDYHSELNMSSLELGDSALYFCASSLRVNEQFFGPGTRLTVL.